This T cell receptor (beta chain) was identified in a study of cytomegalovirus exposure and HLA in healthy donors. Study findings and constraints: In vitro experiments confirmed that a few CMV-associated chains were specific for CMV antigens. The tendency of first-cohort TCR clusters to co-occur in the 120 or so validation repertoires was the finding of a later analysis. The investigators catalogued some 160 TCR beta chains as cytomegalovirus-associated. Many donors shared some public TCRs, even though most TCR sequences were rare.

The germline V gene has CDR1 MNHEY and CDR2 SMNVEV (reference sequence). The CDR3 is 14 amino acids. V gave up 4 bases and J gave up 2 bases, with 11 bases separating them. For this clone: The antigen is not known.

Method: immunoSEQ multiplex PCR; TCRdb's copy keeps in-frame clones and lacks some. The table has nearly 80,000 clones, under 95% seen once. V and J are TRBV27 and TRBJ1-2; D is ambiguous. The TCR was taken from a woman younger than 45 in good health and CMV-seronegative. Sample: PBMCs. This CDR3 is CASSSRTGNYGYTF. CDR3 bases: TGTGCCAGCAGTTCTCGGACGGGGAACTATGGCTACACCTTC.